This T cell receptor (beta chain) was observed in a study of post-analysis software for immune sequencing data (dated by TCRdb to about 2015). Describing the broader study: Relapsing-remitting, secondary progressive and progressive-relapsing multiple sclerosis were recorded as disease courses, and subtype annotation was lacking for some patients. A subset of samples was prepared in parallel using single-end sample barcoding, then pooled and co-amplified after Illumina adapter ligation. The patient repertoires were compared against approximately twelve previously published healthy control repertoires obtained from donors aged roughly 6 to 28 years.

To demonstrate the VDJtools post-analysis software, the study profiled TCR beta repertoires from the peripheral blood of under 15 young patients with multiple sclerosis. The multiple sclerosis patients were children and adolescents between roughly 6 and 16 years of age. From the germline V gene, CDR1 is SGDLS and CDR2 is YYNGEE. Germline trimming amounts to 0 bases on V and 4 bases on J, with 2 as the count of junction bases outside the gene matches. The CDR3 holds 17 amino acids from the cysteine to the phenylalanine. CDR3 DNA is the only sequence kept; it has 51 bases, read in frame from the first base. Paper-wide results and their limitations: Direct clustering with F measure showed strong co-clustering of samples prepared in the same batch, prompting a batch-effect correction. The control group was slightly older than the multiple sclerosis patient group. Multiple sclerosis patients had significantly lower normalized Chao1 diversity than controls, a result that suggests substantial peripheral T-cell clonal expansion. Significantly higher frequencies in patients than in controls were found for roughly 5 TRBV segments, including TRBV5-6, TRBV5-1 and TRBV20-1.

For this clonotype: The antigen it binds to is not known. There are no base qualities to consult, and no much larger clone falls within one base.

The protocol used for the library was PCR. TCRdb records Illumina HiSeq 2500 as the sequencer. To reduce PCR and sequencing biases, unique molecular identifiers were incorporated into the TCR beta cDNA libraries. Roughly 500,000 cDNA molecules were obtained for every 1 to 10 million input T cells, so each molecule roughly corresponded to one T cell. The patient libraries were prepared and sequenced using the same protocol as the earlier healthy control dataset. Within a given batch, samples were prepared together, multiplexed and sequenced on the same HiSeq lane. The published analysis was carried out like this. Raw barcoded reads were processed with MIGEC, discarding single-read molecular identifier groups before consensus assembly and CDR3 extraction. VDJtools was used for post-analysis of the clonotype tables, and diversity was normalized by down-sampling every dataset to the size of the smallest sample. To correct batch-related cross-sample contamination, repertoire overlap clustering matched CDR3 amino acid sequences but not nucleotide sequences. TCRdb reworked the public reads: Q25 trimming with fastp, MiXCR clone assembly, productive beta chains retained. Each CDR3 protein appears once, grouped with its most common genes and DNA. In this record, the V and J calls reflect TCRdb's handling and not the investigators' own analysis. This sample lists around 400,000 distinct CDR3 sequences; 35% to 45% were detected once. 7.5% to 8.5% of the sample is in the top ten clones.

Sequenced: blood. The clonotype originates from a girl between 2 and 10 years old with multiple sclerosis. The chain employs TRBV9 and TRBJ2-1; the central 15 bases match TRBD2. The DNA is as follows: TGTGCCAGCAGCGTAGGGACTAGCGGGAGGGGATACAATGAGCAGTTCTTC. It translates to CASSVGTSGRGYNEQFF.